The source of this TCR beta chain is a study of blood T cells in healthy people across ages. Germline CDR1 is MNHEY and CDR2 is SVGEGT. The CDR3 sequence is 14 residues long. This clonotype was counted a few times. What it recognizes is unknown. The study, taken as a whole, reports: Unknown donor CMV status possibly confounded expanded clonotype changes. When set beside aged donors, long-lived donors presented more naive CD4+ cells and higher diversity. Observed TCR beta diversity per million T cells went down as age went up. This fall followed a roughly linear course with age.

A sample-barcoded 5' primer and a J-beta primer mix were used in a second PCR of roughly 6 to 12 cycles. TCRdb re-analysed the 5' RACE reads in MiXCR, keeping a single row per CDR3 protein. The table shows 380,000 or so distinct CDR3 sequences, with about 55% occurring only once. This chain uses TRBV6-2 or TRBV6-3 with TRBJ2-1; 8 bases line up with TRBD1. The end of the DNA aligns better with TRBJ2-7, so the J call may be wrong. The source of this sequence is a man in his 60s in good health. The sequenced sample was blood. CDR3 in DNA: TGTGCCAGCAGTTACGACAGGGGCTACAATGAGCAGTACTTC. Protein: CASSYDRGYNEQYF.